Below, 13 T cell receptor beta chains from the same sample are listed, as sequenced in a study of OX40 agonist ivuxolimab in advanced cancers. Data came from immunoSEQ multiplex PCR; TCRdb stores just in-frame clones and leaves some out. The repertoire holds roughly 89,000 clones, with 90% as singletons. The starting material was CD4+ or CD8+ T cells sorted from blood, obtained in a trial of the OX40 agonist ivuxolimab. All receptors derive from an adult with an advanced solid tumor such as melanoma, head and neck, liver or kidney cancer.

The rearrangement joins TRBV19 to TRBJ2-7, with D possibly TRBD2 on 6 matching bases. The CDR3 loop spans 13 amino acids. V dropped 5 bases and J dropped 0 bases, with 8 bases sitting between them. CDR1 and CDR2 from the germline V gene are LNHDA and SQIVND (reference sequence). The CDR3 region has the DNA TGTGCCAGTAGTGCGGGGAACTCCTACGAGCAGTACTTC. Its protein product is CASSAGNSYEQYF.

This clone was seen a handful of times. The chain uses TRBV7-9 and TRBJ1-2; 8 bases match TRBD1. This CDR3 contains 15 residues. With V trimmed by 1 base and J by 4 bases, 5 bases remained unmatched. The germline V gene has CDR1 SEHNR and CDR2 FQNEAQ (reference sequence). The CDR3 sequence: CASSLGMGTGYGYTF. CDR3 sequence (DNA): TGTGCCAGCAGCTTAGGGATGGGGACAGGCTATGGCTACACCTTC.

The rearrangement joins TRBV9 to TRBJ1-1; D not resolved. This CDR3 is 14 amino acids long. Germline lookup yields CDR1 SGDLS and CDR2 YYNGEE. V lost 1 base and J 7 bases, leaving 14 bases between the germline ends. The CDR3 nucleotides read TGTGCCAGCAGCGTACGGCAAACAGTGGGTGAAGCTTTCTTT. Its translation is CASSVRQTVGEAFF.

V is TRBV12-5 and J is TRBJ1-1; D is unclear. The CDR3 totals 16 residues. Per the germline V gene, CDR1 is LGHNT and CDR2 is FRNRAP. Trimming left V 5 bases short and J 5 bases short, with 21 bases between. For the CDR3, the DNA is TGTGCTAGTGGTCAGTTCTTGGGGTACCCGGGAACTGAAGCTTTCTTT. Amino acid sequence: CASGQFLGYPGTEAFF.

CDR3 sequence: CASSLAGGGAEAFF. The CDR3 bases are TGTGCCAGCAGCTTAGCCGGGGGCGGGGCTGAAGCTTTCTTT. The chain employs TRBV7-9 and TRBJ1-1; maybe TRBD1 (6 bases). The V end lost 0 bases, the J end lost 6 bases, and 11 bases lay between the germline ends. Germline CDR1 is SEHNR and CDR2 is FQNEAQ (reference sequence). This CDR3 has 14 residues. Supplemented by reference TRBV7-9 and TRBJ1-1, the full variable domain reads DTGVSQNPRHKITKRGQNVTFRCDPISEHNRLYWYRQTLGQGPEFLTYFQNEAQLEKSRLLSDRFSAERPKGSFSTLEIQRTEQGDSAMYLCASSLAGGGAEAFFGQGTRLTVV.

CDR3 residues: CASSPRTGSGTEAFF. CDR3 sequence (DNA): TGTGCCAGCAGCCCCCGGACAGGAAGCGGGACTGAAGCTTTCTTT. The chain recombines TRBV11-2 with TRBJ1-1; 7 bases match TRBD1. The germline CDR1 and CDR2 sequences are SGHAT and FQNNGV. The CDR3 is made up of 15 amino acids. With V trimmed by 5 bases and J by 5 bases, 11 bases remained unmatched. Full variable domain (outside the CDR3, taken from reference TRBV11-2 and TRBJ1-1): EAGVAQSPRYKIIEKRQSVAFWCNPISGHATLYWYQQILGQGPKLLIQFQNNGVVDDSQLPKDRFSAERLKGVDSTLKIQPAKLEDSAVYLCASSPRTGSGTEAFFGQGTRLTVV.

The rearrangement links TRBV5-1 to TRBJ2-7, with TRBD1 matching 7 bases. Germline lookup yields CDR1 SGHRS and CDR2 YFSETQ. The CDR3 extends over 16 amino acids. Trimming at V came to 0 bases and at J to 3 bases, leaving 9 bases not matched to a gene. The chain's CDR3 is CASSLGHGQASYEQYF. The CDR3 DNA reads TGCGCCAGCAGCTTGGGTCACGGACAGGCGAGCTACGAGCAGTACTTC.

The V gene is TRBV7-9, the J gene TRBJ2-2; D unclear. The CDR3 runs to 16 residues. The germline CDR1 and CDR2 sequences are SEHNR and FQNEAQ (reference sequence). V lost 0 bases to trimming and J lost 3 bases, with 11 bases between them. CDR3 nucleotide sequence: TGTGCCAGCAGCTTAGCGGTCAGTAGGGACACCGGGGAGCTGTTTTTT. Its translation: CASSLAVSRDTGELFF.

The chain joins TRBV11-3 to TRBJ1-6; D is possibly TRBD1 (6 bases). There are 11 residues in the CDR3. The V end was cut by 5 bases, the J end by 15 bases, with 11 bases between. CDR1 is SGHNT, CDR2 YENEEA, per germline. The CDR3 sequence is CASSLGGLLHF. The DNA of the CDR3 is TGTGCCAGCAGCCTAGGGGGGCTCCTCCACTTT.

This chain connects TRBV5-8 to TRBJ2-3; 7 nucleotides line up with TRBD1. CDR1 is SGHTS and CDR2 is YDEGEE in the germline V gene. V was clipped by 3 bases and J by 0 bases; unmatched bases: 4. This CDR3 has 15 amino acids. The DNA of the CDR3 is TGTGCCAGCAGCTCGGGACAGCTAAGCACAGATACGCAGTATTTT. The encoded protein is CASSSGQLSTDTQYF. The whole variable domain, filled in from reference TRBV5-8 and TRBJ2-3, reads EAGVTQSPTHLIKTRGQQATLRCSPISGHTSVYWYQQALGLGLQFLLWYDEGEERNRGNFPPRFSGRQFPNYSSELNVNALELEDSALYLCASSSGQLSTDTQYFGPGTRLTVL.

This rearrangement joins TRBV5-1 to TRBJ2-7; TRBD1 matches at 7 bases. V shed 6 bases and J 1 base; nucleotides not matched to a gene: 7. From germline, CDR1 is SGHRS and CDR2 YFSETQ. This CDR3 region has 14 residues. CDR3 nucleotides: TGCGCCAGCACCCGGGACAGCCCATCCTACGAGCAGTACTTC. It codes for CASTRDSPSYEQYF.

The rearrangement uses TRBV27 and TRBJ2-1; the D gene is possibly TRBD1 (6 bases). The CDR3 is 16 amino acids. Germline assignment: CDR1 MNHEY and CDR2 SMNVEV (reference sequence). Trimming took off 2 bases at V and 4 bases at J, with 15 bases between the two ends. The CDR3 DNA sequence: TGTGCCAGCAGTTTAACCGTGGACAGTCCATACAATGAGCAGTTCTTC. Encoded protein: CASSLTVDSPYNEQFF.

There are a few counts of this clone. The chain has TRBV6-1 and TRBJ2-7; D remains ambiguous. V was clipped by 3 bases and J by 7 bases, with 13 bases between them. The CDR3 is made up of 13 amino acids. Germline V gene data show CDR1 as MNHNS and CDR2 as SASEGT. CDR3 sequence reads: CASSEGRTDEQYF. The CDR3 bases are TGTGCCAGCAGTGAGGGTAGAACGGATGAGCAGTACTTC.